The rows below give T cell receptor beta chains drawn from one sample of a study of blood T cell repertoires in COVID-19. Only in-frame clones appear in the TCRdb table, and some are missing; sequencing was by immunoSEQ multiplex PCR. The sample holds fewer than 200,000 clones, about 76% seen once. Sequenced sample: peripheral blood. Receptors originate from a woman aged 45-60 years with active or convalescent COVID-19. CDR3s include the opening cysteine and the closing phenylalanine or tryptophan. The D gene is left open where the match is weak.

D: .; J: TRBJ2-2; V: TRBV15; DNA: TGTGCCACCAGCAGAGAGGCAGCCCGAGGCTCCGGGGAGCTGTTTTTT; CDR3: CATSREAARGSGELFF
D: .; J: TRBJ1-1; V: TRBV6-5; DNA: TGTGCCAGCAGCAGGGACTGGAGAGAAGCTTTCTTT; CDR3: CASSRDWREAFF
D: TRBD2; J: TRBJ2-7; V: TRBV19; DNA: TGTGCCAGTAGACGGACTAGCGGGGGGGCTGGCTACGAGCAGTACTTC; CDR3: CASRRTSGGAGYEQYF
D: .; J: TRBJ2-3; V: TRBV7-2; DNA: TGTGCCAGCAGCTTAGGAAGGGGAGATACGCAGTATTTT; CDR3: CASSLGRGDTQYF
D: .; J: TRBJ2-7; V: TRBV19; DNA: TGTGCCAGTAGTATAGTTGAGGGCTACGAGCAGTACTTC; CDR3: CASSIVEGYEQYF
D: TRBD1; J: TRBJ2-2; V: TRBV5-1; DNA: TGCGCCAGCAGCCGAACAGGGGCCGCGAACACCGGGGAGCTGTTTTTT; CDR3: CASSRTGAANTGELFF
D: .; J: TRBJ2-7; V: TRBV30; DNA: TGTGCCTGGAACCAGGGCGCCTACGAGCAGTACTTC; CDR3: CAWNQGAYEQYF
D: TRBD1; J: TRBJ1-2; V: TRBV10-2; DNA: TGCGCCACTCGGACAGGGGTCCCTAACTATGGCTACACCTTC; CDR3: CATRTGVPNYGYTF
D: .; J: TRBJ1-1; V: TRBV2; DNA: TGTGCCAGCAGGGCCCTGTTGGGGCAGGGCACTGAAGCTTTCTTT; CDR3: CASRALLGQGTEAFF
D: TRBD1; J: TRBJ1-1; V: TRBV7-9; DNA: TGTGCCAGCAGCTCCGACAGGGGGGCGACTGAAGCTTTCTTT; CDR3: CASSSDRGATEAFF
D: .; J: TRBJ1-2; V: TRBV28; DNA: TGTGCCAGCGAGGGGGACGATGTTGACTACACCTTC; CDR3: CASEGDDVDYTF
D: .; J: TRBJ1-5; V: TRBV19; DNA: TGTGCCAGTAGTATAGAATGGACATCTAGCAATCAGCCCCAGCATTTT; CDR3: CASSIEWTSSNQPQHF
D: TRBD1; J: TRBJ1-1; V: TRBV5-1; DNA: TGCGCCAGCAGCTGGCAAGGAGGGGGCGCCGGGAACACTGAAGCTTTCTTT; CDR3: CASSWQGGGAGNTEAFF
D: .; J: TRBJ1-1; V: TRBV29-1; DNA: TGCAGCGTGACAGTCATGAACACTGAAGCTTTCTTT; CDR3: CSVTVMNTEAFF
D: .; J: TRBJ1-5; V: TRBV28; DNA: TGTGCCAGCAGTTTAGCGGGGCGGAGCAATCAGCCCCAGCATTTT; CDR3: CASSLAGRSNQPQHF